Below, 32 T cell receptor beta chains from the same sample are listed, as sequenced in a study of cytomegalovirus exposure and HLA in healthy donors. The PCR contained 60 Vbeta and 13 Jbeta primers. Assay: immunoSEQ multiplex PCR; the TCRdb copy retains only in-frame clones and omits some. The sample has around 200,000 clones, about four fifths seen once. Sequenced: PBMCs. Receptors originate from a woman aged 45-65 years in good health and CMV-seropositive.

The J gene is TRBJ2-1, the V gene TRBV19; 13 bases match TRBD2. V trimming: 0 bases; J trimming: 0 bases; junction bases outside the gene matches: 8. CDR3 length: 20 amino acids. Germline CDR1 and CDR2: LNHDA and SQIVND (reference sequence). This CDR3 is CASSIDPRLAGGYSYNEQFF. The CDR3 nucleotides are TGTGCCAGTAGTATAGATCCCCGACTAGCGGGGGGCTACTCCTACAATGAGCAGTTCTTC.

This chain uses TRBV9 with TRBJ2-5; 14 bases are a match to TRBD2. J gave up 5 bases and V 3 bases, and 6 bases lay outside the gene matches. Germline-derived CDR1 and CDR2 are SGDLS and YYNGEE. The CDR3 runs 16 residues. The CDR3, as DNA: TGTGCCAGCAGCGCTGGACTAGCGGGAGGACGGGAGACCCAGTACTTC. This translates into CASSAGLAGGRETQYF.

The chain uses TRBV9 and TRBJ2-7; 7 nucleotides align to TRBD2. The trim removed 0 bases at V and 1 base at J, leaving 4 bases unmatched. The CDR3 totals 15 residues. Germline CDR1 and CDR2: SGDLS and YYNGEE. DNA of the CDR3: TGTGCCAGCAGCGTAGCGGAGCGGGGTTCCTACGAGCAGTACTTC. Translated: CASSVAERGSYEQYF.

V gene TRBV6-6 combines with J gene TRBJ1-5; D might be TRBD1 (5 bases). V gave up 6 bases and J gave up 4 bases, with 7 bases separating them. There are 12 residues in the CDR3. The V gene's germline CDR1 is MNHNY and CDR2 SVGAGI (reference sequence). The CDR3 here is CASRGGNQPQHF. The DNA for the CDR3 is TGTGCCAGCAGGGGGGGTAATCAGCCCCAGCATTTT.

CDR3 sequence: CASRPGQEYNEQFF. The CDR3 bases are TGTGCCAGTAGGCCGGGACAAGAGTACAATGAGCAGTTCTTC. V and J are TRBV19 and TRBJ2-1; perhaps TRBD1 as D (6 bases). With 6 bases removed from V and 4 bases from J, the gap between germline ends came to 13 bases. CDR3 length equals 14 residues. CDR1 is LNHDA and CDR2 is SQIVND in the germline V gene (reference sequence). Full variable domain (outside the CDR3, taken from reference TRBV19 and TRBJ2-1): DGGITQSPKYLFRKEGQNVTLSCEQNLNHDAMYWYRQDPGQGLRLIYYSQIVNDFQKGDIAEGYSVSREKKESFPLTVTSAQKNPTAFYLCASRPGQEYNEQFFGPGTRLTVL.

This clone was found once. V gene TRBV5-1 combines with J gene TRBJ1-3; D not resolved. This CDR3 has 17 residues. The germline CDR1 and CDR2 sequences are SGHRS and YFSETQ. V was trimmed by 4 bases and J by 0 bases, leaving 17 bases between them. The CDR3 protein is CASSPAGGLSSGNTIYF. The CDR3 bases are TGCGCCAGCAGCCCCGCCGGCGGGCTTAGCTCTGGAAACACCATATATTTT.

This chain uses TRBV6-1 with TRBJ2-5, with 9 nucleotides matching TRBD2. Germline CDR1 is MNHNS and CDR2 is SASEGT. This CDR3 has 15 residues. V shed 4 bases and J 2 bases; nucleotides not matched to a gene: 5. As DNA, the CDR3 is TGTGCCAGCAGTGGTTCACTAGCGGGTCAAGAGACCCAGTACTTC. Its protein product is CASSGSLAGQETQYF.

The chain's CDR3 is CASSQGGQGVVSGNTIYF. CDR3 in DNA: TGCGCCAGCAGCCAAGGGGGGCAGGGGGTCGTCTCTGGAAACACCATATATTTT. The chain links TRBV4-1 to TRBJ1-3; 7 nucleotides align to TRBD1. The V gene end was trimmed by 1 base and the J gene end by 0 bases; junction bases not matched to a gene: 9. The CDR3 runs 18 residues. Germline assignment: CDR1 MGHRA and CDR2 YSYEKL.

The chain couples TRBV6-5 to TRBJ2-3; D gene uncertain. Trimming shortened V by 6 bases and J by 4 bases, and 14 bases separated the two germline ends. This CDR3 spans 14 amino acids. Germline lookup yields CDR1 MNHEY and CDR2 SVGAGI. The CDR3 is CASRMTPGADTQYF. The DNA of the CDR3 is TGTGCCAGCAGGATGACTCCTGGAGCAGATACGCAGTATTTT.

V gene TRBV7-6 combines with J gene TRBJ2-5; TRBD1 matches at 7 bases. Near its end, the DNA agrees better with TRBJ2-7, so the J call may be wrong. CDR1 SGHVS and CDR2 FNYEAQ come from the germline V gene. The CDR3 spans 14 residues. The CDR3 spells CASSLGDSTYEQYF. CDR3 bases: TGTGCCAGCAGCTTAGGGGACAGCACCTACGAGCAGTACTTC.

The CDR3 DNA reads as TGTGCCAGCAGTACCACCGGCGGGGACCGGTGGTTGGAGCAGTTCTTC. Amino acid sequence: CASSTTGGDRWLEQFF. The chain recombines TRBV27 with TRBJ2-1, with D tentatively TRBD2 (6 bases). The CDR3 loop spans 16 amino acids. The germline V gene encodes CDR1 MNHEY and CDR2 SMNVEV (reference sequence). Trimming shortened V by 5 bases and J by 10 bases, and 24 bases separated the two germline ends.

This rearrangement joins TRBV6-6 to TRBJ1-6; TRBD1 matches at 8 bases. V was pared by 0 bases and J by 8 bases, with 0 bases of the junction left unmatched. Germline CDR1 reads MNHNY; CDR2 reads SVGAGI (reference sequence). There are 14 residues in the CDR3. This CDR3 reads CASSYSDRDSPLHF. The CDR3 DNA follows: TGTGCCAGCAGTTACTCGGACAGGGATTCACCCCTCCACTTT.

V usage is TRBV10-3 and J usage is TRBJ2-7; 10 bases fit TRBD1. The CDR3 totals 16 residues. The J segment lost 5 bases and the V segment lost 3 bases, leaving 10 bases of the junction unmatched. Germline values: CDR1 ENHRY, CDR2 SYGVKD. The DNA for the CDR3 is TGTGCCATCAGTGAAAAACCGGGACAGGGGTCAAACGAGCAGTACTTC. Amino acids: CAISEKPGQGSNEQYF.

This clone came up a few times. V and J are TRBV4-3 and TRBJ2-1, with TRBD1 matching 7 bases. After removal of 0 bases from V and 9 bases from J, the junction contained 8 bases not matched to a gene. CDR3 size: 15 residues. From germline, CDR1 is LGHNA and CDR2 YSLEER. CDR3 loop: CASSQDLTGAGEQFF. The CDR3 bases are TGCGCCAGCAGCCAAGATCTAACAGGGGCGGGTGAGCAGTTCTTC.

V is TRBV6-5 and J is TRBJ2-3; the match to TRBD2 covers 10 bases. This CDR3 spans 16 amino acids. Unmatched junction bases numbered 2, after V lost 2 bases and J lost 0 bases. The germline V gene has CDR1 MNHEY and CDR2 SVGAGI. The CDR3 coding sequence is TGTGCCAGCAGTTACCTGACTAGCGGGAGCACAGATACGCAGTATTTT. Translation: CASSYLTSGSTDTQYF.

V usage is TRBV4-1 and J usage is TRBJ1-1, with TRBD1 matching 7 bases. Germline V gene sequence: CDR1 MGHRA, CDR2 YSYEKL. The CDR3 covers 14 residues. V lost 6 bases to trimming and J lost 4 bases; unmatched junction nucleotides: 8. The CDR3 DNA reads as TGCGCCAGCAGTCAAACAGGGGACGGCACTGAAGCTTTCTTT. Its translation is CASSQTGDGTEAFF.

The rearrangement links TRBV18 to TRBJ2-5, with a tentative D call TRBD2 (5 bases). V was trimmed by 2 bases and J by 1 base, leaving 14 bases between them. This CDR3 contains 16 residues. Per germline, CDR1 KGHSH and CDR2 LQKENI. CDR3 sequence reads: CASSPISRGPQETQYF. CDR3 sequence (DNA): TGTGCCAGCTCACCAATTTCACGGGGTCCCCAAGAGACCCAGTACTTC.

The chain links TRBV19 to TRBJ2-2; TRBD1 matches at 8 bases. Germline values: CDR1 LNHDA, CDR2 SQIVND (reference sequence). The CDR3 sequence is 16 residues long. V gave up 2 bases and J gave up 3 bases; unmatched junction bases: 5. The CDR3 sequence is CASSIKQGADTGELFF. In DNA form, the CDR3 reads TGTGCCAGTAGTATAAAGCAGGGGGCGGACACCGGGGAGCTGTTTTTT.

The chain uses TRBV27 and TRBJ1-1; D not certain. Trimming removed 1 base from V and 1 base from J, with 10 bases in between. This CDR3 has 15 residues. Germline CDR1 reads MNHEY; CDR2 reads SMNVEV (reference sequence). The CDR3 DNA reads TGTGCCAGCAGTTTATGGATTGGAGAGAACACTGAAGCTTTCTTT. Its translation is CASSLWIGENTEAFF.

J is TRBJ1-4 and V is TRBV11-1, with unresolved D. Germline V gene data show CDR1 as SGHAT and CDR2 as FQDESV (reference sequence). CDR3 length: 11 amino acids. The V end was cut by 5 bases, the J end by 8 bases, with 6 bases between. For the CDR3, the DNA is TGTGCCAGCAGCCTCGAGGAAAAACTGTTTTTT. Amino acid sequence: CASSLEEKLFF.

This rearrangement joins TRBV18 to TRBJ1-1; D is possibly TRBD1 (5 bases). V lost 3 bases and J lost 8, with 13 bases in between. CDR1 KGHSH and CDR2 LQKENI come from the germline V gene. This CDR3 region has 13 residues. The CDR3 DNA sequence: TGTGCCAGCTCACCGAGGACGACAGCAGAAGCTTTCTTT. It encodes CASSPRTTAEAFF.

This clone was detected only once. Other DNA variants within this sample encode the same CDR3. The chain carries TRBV18 and TRBJ1-1, with unresolved D. Germline V lookup: CDR1 KGHSH, CDR2 LQKENI. The length of the CDR3 is 14 residues. Trimming removed 8 bases at V and 1 base at J, with 14 bases between. In DNA form, the CDR3 reads TGTGCCAGCCTCCCCCCCAAGCCGAACACTGAAGCTTTCTTT. Protein: CASLPPKPNTEAFF.

The V gene is TRBV29-1, the J gene TRBJ2-5; D may be TRBD2 (5 bases). TRBJ2-7 explains the end of the DNA better; the J call may be wrong. Per germline, CDR1 SQVTM and CDR2 ANQGSEA. The CDR3 length is 13 residues. The CDR3 here is CSVRGEFTYEQYF. As DNA, the CDR3 is TGCAGCGTTCGGGGTGAGTTCACCTACGAGCAGTACTTC.

The V gene is TRBV7-8, the J gene TRBJ1-2; 7 positions agree with TRBD1. V gave up 1 base and J gave up 1 base; unmatched junction bases: 6. Germline V gene data show CDR1 as SGHVS and CDR2 as FQNEAQ. The CDR3 length is 16 residues. The CDR3 reads CASSLGPGQNNYGYTF. In DNA, the CDR3 is TGTGCCAGCAGCTTAGGTCCGGGACAGAATAACTATGGCTACACCTTC.

This chain links TRBV19 with TRBJ2-7, with D tentatively TRBD1 (7 bases). Germline V gene lookup returns CDR1 LNHDA and CDR2 SQIVND (reference sequence). The CDR3 loop spans 14 amino acids. V was cut by 6 bases and J by 7 bases, with 19 bases left in between. CDR3 sequence (DNA): TGTGCCAGTAGACCGACAGGGCCCGCGGGGGAGCAGTACTTC. Translation gives CASRPTGPAGEQYF.

V and J are TRBV7-8 and TRBJ1-3; no firm D call. Germline V lookup: CDR1 SGHVS, CDR2 FQNEAQ. This CDR3 comprises 15 residues. The germline V and J ends were trimmed by 1 base and 4 bases, with 11 bases remaining between them. Written as DNA, the CDR3 is TGTGCCAGCAGCTTAGTGGTAGGGAGGGGAAACACCATATATTTT. Its protein product is CASSLVVGRGNTIYF.

This clone was seen only once. The same CDR3 can be traced to other DNA sequences in this sample. The V gene is TRBV5-1, the J gene TRBJ1-5; 10 nucleotides agree with TRBD1. This CDR3 has 14 residues. In germline, CDR1 is SGHRS, CDR2 YFSETQ. Trimming took 3 bases from V and 4 from J; bases not matched to a gene: 1. Written as DNA, the CDR3 is TGCGCCAGCAGCTGGGGACAGGGGAATCAGCCCCAGCATTTT. Translated: CASSWGQGNQPQHF.

The V gene is TRBV5-1, the J gene TRBJ1-4, with TRBD1 matching 8 bases. The CDR3 totals 16 residues. The junction had 10 bases not matched to a gene; V was cut back by 2 bases and J by 7 bases. CDR1 is SGHRS and CDR2 is YFSETQ in the germline V gene. CDR3 DNA: TGCGCCAGCAGCTTACTACCGGGACAGGCGGGTGAAAAACTGTTTTTT. This translates into CASSLLPGQAGEKLFF. Looking up the rest from reference TRBV5-1 and TRBJ1-4 gives the full variable domain: KAGVTQTPRYLIKTRGQQVTLSCSPISGHRSVSWYQQTPGQGLQFLFEYFSETQRNKGNFPGRFSGRQFSNSRSEMNVSTLELGDSALYLCASSLLPGQAGEKLFFGSGTQLSVL.

In DNA, the CDR3 is TGTGCCAGCAGCGCAACAGGGTTTCGGACAGATACGCAGTATTTT. This sequence encodes CASSATGFRTDTQYF. The chain combines TRBV9 with TRBJ2-3; a possible D gene is TRBD1 (6 bases). Germline V gene sequence: CDR1 SGDLS, CDR2 YYNGEE. The V and J ends lost 3 bases and 3 bases respectively, with 14 bases between them. The CDR3 has 15 amino acids.

V usage is TRBV7-2 and J usage is TRBJ2-1; 10 positions match TRBD2. V was clipped by 3 bases and J by 1 base; unmatched bases: 0. Germline values: CDR1 SGHTA, CDR2 FQGNSA. The CDR3 sequence is 15 residues long. The CDR3 loop reads CASSFSGGSYNEQFF. The CDR3 DNA is TGTGCCAGCAGCTTTAGCGGGGGGTCCTACAATGAGCAGTTCTTC.

The chain has TRBV5-5 and TRBJ1-2; 9 nucleotides agree with TRBD1. J was trimmed by 7 bases and V by 3 bases; bases with no gene match: 13. Germline CDR1 SGHKS, CDR2 YYEKEE (reference sequence). This CDR3 spans 16 amino acids. CDR3 protein: CASSSQAGQGFTGYTF. The CDR3, as DNA: TGTGCCAGCAGCTCCCAGGCAGGACAGGGGTTTACTGGCTACACCTTC.

A few counts support this clone. J is TRBJ1-1 and V is TRBV7-3, with D perhaps matching TRBD1 (6 bases). The CDR3 is 13 amino acids. Germline lookup yields CDR1 SGHTA and CDR2 FQGTGA. V lost 2 bases and J 5 bases, leaving 9 bases between the germline ends. The CDR3 spells CASSLLQGTEAFF. The CDR3 DNA sequence: TGTGCCAGCAGCTTATTGCAGGGGACTGAAGCTTTCTTT.